This T cell receptor (beta chain) originates from a study of cytomegalovirus exposure and HLA in healthy donors. Overall study findings and caveats: Rarity held for most TCR sequences, but there were some public TCRs that occurred in many donors. The tendency of first-cohort TCR clusters to co-occur in the 120 or so validation repertoires was identified by a subsequent analysis. Reported results showed that the classifier diagnosed cytomegalovirus status with high specificity and sensitivity.

There are a few counts of this clone. Its specificity is not known. The sample holds other DNA sequences that translate to the same CDR3. The CDR3 totals 14 residues. Trimming cost V 0 bases and J 1 base; bases outside gene matches: 0. Germline lookup yields CDR1 SGHRS and CDR2 YFSETQ. The validation cohort, a group of 120 or so subjects, included the donors and was separate from the roughly 700-subject first cohort. The data were produced by immunoSEQ multiplex PCR, yet TCRdb's version contains in-frame clones alone and is incomplete. This sample carries 150,000 to 200,000 clones, 65% to 85% of them seen once, and the ten largest clones take 2.8%.

The V and J genes are TRBV5-1 and TRBJ1-1; 7 bases are a match to TRBD1. This sequence was found in a woman younger than 30 in good health and CMV-seropositive. The sequencing sample was made of PBMCs. CDR3 region: CASSLDRGNTEAFF. CDR3 DNA sequence: TGCGCCAGCAGCTTGGACAGGGGGAACACTGAAGCTTTCTTT.